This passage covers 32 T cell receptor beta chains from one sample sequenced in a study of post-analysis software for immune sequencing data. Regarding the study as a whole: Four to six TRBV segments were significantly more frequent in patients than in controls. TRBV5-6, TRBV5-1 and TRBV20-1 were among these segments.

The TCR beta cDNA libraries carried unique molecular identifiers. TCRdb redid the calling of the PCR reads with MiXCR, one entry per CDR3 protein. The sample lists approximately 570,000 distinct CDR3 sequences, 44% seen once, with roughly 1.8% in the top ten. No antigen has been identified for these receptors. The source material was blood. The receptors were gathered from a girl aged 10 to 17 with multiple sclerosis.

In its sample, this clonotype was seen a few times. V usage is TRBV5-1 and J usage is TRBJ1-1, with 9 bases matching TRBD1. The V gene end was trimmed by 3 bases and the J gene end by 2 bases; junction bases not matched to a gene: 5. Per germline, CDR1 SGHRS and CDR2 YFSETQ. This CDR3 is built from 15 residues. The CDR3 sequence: CASSWGQGGNTEAFF. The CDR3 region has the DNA TGCGCCAGCAGCTGGGGACAGGGAGGAAACACTGAAGCTTTCTTT.

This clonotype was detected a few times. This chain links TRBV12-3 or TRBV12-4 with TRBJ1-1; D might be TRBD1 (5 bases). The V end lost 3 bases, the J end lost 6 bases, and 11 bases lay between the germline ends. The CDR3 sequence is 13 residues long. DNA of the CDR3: TGTGCCAGCAGTTTTGGGGGTGGCGCTGAAGCTTTCTTT. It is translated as CASSFGGGAEAFF.

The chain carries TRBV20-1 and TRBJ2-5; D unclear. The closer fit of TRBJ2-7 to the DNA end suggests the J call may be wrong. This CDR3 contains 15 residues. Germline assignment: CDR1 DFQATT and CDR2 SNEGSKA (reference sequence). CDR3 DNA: TGCAGTGCTAGAGATTGGGGTGGTCCTTTCTACGAGCAGTACTTC. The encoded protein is CSARDWGGPFYEQYF.

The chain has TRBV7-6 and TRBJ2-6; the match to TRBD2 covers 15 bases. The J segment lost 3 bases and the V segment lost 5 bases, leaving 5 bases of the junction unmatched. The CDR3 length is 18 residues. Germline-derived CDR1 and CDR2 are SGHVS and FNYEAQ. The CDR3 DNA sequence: TGTGCCAGCAGCCCGGGACTAGCGGGAGGTTTTGGGGCCAACGTCCTGACTTTC. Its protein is CASSPGLAGGFGANVLTF. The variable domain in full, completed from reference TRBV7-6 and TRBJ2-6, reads GAGVSQSPRYKVTKRGQDVALRCDPISGHVSLYWYRQALGQGPEFLTYFNYEAQQDKSGLPNDRFSAERPEGSISTLTIQRTEQRDSAMYRCASSPGLAGGFGANVLTFGAGSRLTVL.

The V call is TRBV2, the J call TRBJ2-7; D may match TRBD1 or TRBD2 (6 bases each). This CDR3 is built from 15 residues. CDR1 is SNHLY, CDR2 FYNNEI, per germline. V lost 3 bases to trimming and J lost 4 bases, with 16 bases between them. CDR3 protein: CASSEGSGAGYEQYF. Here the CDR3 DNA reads TGTGCCAGCAGTGAGGGCTCGGGGGCCGGTTACGAGCAGTACTTC.

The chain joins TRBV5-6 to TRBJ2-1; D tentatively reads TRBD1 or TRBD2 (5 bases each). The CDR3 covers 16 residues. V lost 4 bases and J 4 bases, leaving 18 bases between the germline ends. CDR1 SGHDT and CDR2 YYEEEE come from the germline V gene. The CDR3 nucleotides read TGTGCCAGCAGCCACAGCTCTAGGTGGGGGTACAATGAGCAGTTCTTC. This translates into CASSHSSRWGYNEQFF.

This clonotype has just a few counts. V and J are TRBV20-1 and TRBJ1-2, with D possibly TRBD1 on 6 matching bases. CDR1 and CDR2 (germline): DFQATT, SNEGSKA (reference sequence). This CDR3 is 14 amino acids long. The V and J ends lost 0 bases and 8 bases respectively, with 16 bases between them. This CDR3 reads CSARDEGGISGYTF. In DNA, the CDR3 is TGCAGTGCTAGAGATGAAGGGGGAATAAGCGGCTACACCTTC.

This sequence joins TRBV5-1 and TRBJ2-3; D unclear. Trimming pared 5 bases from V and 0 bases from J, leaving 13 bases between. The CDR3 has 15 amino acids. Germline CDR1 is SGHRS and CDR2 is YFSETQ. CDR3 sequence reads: CASRITLSSTDTQYF. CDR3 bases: TGCGCCAGCAGAATTACATTATCTAGCACAGATACGCAGTATTTT.

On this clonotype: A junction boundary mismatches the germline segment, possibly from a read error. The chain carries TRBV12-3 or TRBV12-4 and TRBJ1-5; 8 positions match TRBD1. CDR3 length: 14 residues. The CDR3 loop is CASSLQGAAQSQHF. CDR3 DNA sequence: TGTGCCAGCAGTTTACAGGGGGCGGCTCAGTCCCAGCATTTT.

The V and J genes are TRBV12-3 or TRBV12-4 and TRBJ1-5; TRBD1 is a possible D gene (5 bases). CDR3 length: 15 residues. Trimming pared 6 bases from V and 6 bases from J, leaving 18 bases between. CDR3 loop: CASSLGGARTQPQHF. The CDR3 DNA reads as TGTGCCAGCAGCCTTGGTGGGGCGCGAACTCAGCCCCAGCATTTT.

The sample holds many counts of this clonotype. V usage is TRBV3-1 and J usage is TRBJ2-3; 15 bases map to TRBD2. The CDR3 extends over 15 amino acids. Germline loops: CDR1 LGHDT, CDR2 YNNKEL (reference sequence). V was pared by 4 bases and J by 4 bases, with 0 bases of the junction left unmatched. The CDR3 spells CASSRTSGGADTQYF. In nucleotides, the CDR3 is TGTGCCAGCAGCCGGACTAGCGGGGGGGCAGATACGCAGTATTTT.

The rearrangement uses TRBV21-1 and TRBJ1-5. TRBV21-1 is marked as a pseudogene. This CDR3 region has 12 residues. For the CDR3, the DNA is TGTGCCAGCAGCAAAGGTGATCAGCCCCAGCATTTT. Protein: CASSKGDQPQHF.

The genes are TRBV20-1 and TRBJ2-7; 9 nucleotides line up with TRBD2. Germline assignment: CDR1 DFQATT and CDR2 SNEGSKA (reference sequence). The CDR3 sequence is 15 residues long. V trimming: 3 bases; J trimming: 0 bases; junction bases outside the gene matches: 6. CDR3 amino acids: CSASLSSGSSYEQYF. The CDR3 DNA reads TGCAGTGCTAGTTTAAGTAGCGGGAGCTCCTACGAGCAGTACTTC.

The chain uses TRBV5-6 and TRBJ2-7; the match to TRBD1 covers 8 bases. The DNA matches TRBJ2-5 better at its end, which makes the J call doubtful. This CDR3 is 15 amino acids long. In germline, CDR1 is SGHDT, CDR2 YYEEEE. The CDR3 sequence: CASSRPQGAGETQYF. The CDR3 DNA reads TGTGCCAGCAGCCGGCCCCAGGGGGCCGGTGAGACCCAGTACTTC.

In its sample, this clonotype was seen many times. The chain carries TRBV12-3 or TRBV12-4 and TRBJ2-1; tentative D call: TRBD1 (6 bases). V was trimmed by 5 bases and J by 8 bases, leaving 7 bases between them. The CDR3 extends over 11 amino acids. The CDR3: CASSHRDEQFF. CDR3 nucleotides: TGTGCCAGCAGTCACAGGGATGAGCAGTTCTTC.

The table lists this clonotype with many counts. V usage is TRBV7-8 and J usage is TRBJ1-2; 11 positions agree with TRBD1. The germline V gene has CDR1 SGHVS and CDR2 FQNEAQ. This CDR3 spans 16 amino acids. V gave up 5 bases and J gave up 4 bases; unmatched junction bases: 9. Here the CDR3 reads CASSPGGQGVGYGYTF. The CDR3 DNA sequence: TGTGCCAGCAGCCCGGGGGGACAGGGGGTGGGCTATGGCTACACCTTC.

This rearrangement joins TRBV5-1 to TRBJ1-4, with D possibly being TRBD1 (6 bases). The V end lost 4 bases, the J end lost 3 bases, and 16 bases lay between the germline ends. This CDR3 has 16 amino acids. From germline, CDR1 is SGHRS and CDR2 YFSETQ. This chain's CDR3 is CASSLQGGWANEKLFF. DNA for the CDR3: TGCGCCAGCAGCCTACAGGGTGGTTGGGCTAATGAAAAACTGTTTTTT.

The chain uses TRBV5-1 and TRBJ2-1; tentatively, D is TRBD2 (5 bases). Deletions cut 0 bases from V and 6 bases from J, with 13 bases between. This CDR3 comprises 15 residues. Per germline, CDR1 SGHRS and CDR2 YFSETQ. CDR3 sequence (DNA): TGCGCCAGCAGCTTGGCCATGGGGAGCGGCAATGAGCAGTTCTTC. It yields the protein CASSLAMGSGNEQFF.

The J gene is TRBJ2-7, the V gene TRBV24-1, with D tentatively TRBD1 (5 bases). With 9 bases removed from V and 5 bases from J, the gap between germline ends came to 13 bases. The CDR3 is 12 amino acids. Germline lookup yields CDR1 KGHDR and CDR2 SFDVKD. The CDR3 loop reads CATLSWGHEQYF. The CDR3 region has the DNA TGTGCCACCCTTTCGTGGGGCCACGAGCAGTACTTC.

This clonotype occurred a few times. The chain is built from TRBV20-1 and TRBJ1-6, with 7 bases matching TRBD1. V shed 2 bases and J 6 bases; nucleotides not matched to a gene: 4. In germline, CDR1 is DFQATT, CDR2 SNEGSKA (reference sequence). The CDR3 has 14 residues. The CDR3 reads CSARNGTANSPLHF. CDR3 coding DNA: TGCAGTGCTAGAAATGGGACAGCTAATTCACCCCTCCACTTT.

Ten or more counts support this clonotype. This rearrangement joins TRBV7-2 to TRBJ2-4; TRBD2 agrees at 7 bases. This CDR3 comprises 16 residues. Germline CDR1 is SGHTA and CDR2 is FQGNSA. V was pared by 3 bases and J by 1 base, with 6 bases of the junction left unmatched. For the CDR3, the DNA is TGTGCCAGCAGCTTTGTCGCGGGAGAGGCCAAAAACATTCAGTACTTC. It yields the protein CASSFVAGEAKNIQYF.

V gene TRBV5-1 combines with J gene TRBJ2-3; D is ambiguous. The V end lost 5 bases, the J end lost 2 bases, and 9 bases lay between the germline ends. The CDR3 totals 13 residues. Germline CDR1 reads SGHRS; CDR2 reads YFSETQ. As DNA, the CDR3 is TGCGCCAGCAGGTTCGGAGACACAGATACGCAGTATTTT. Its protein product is CASRFGDTDTQYF.

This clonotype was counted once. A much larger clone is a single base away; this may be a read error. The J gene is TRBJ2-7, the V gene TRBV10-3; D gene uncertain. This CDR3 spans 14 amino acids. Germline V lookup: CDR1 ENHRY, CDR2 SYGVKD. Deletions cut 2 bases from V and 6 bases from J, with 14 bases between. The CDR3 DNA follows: TGTGCCATCAGTGAGGGTCAAACAGAGGTCGAGCAGTACTTC. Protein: CAISEGQTEVEQYF.

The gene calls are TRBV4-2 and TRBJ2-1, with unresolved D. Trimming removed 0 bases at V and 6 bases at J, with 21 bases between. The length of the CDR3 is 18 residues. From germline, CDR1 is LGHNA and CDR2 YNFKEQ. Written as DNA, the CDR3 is TGTGCCAGCAGCCAAGATAGCCGCCTAGGTGGGGTCCCCAATGAGCAGTTCTTC. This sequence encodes CASSQDSRLGGVPNEQFF.

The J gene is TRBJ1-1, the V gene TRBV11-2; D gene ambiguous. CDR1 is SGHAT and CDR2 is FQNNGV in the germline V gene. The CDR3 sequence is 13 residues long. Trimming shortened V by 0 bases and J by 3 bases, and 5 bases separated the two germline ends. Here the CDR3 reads CASSLDIDTEAFF. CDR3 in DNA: TGTGCCAGCAGCTTAGATATCGACACTGAAGCTTTCTTT.

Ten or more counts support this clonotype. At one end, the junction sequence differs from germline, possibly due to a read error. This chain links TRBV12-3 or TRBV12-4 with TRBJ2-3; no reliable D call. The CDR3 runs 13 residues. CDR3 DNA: TGCGCCAGCAGCTCATCTAGCACAGATACGCAGTATTTT. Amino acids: CASSSSSTDTQYF.

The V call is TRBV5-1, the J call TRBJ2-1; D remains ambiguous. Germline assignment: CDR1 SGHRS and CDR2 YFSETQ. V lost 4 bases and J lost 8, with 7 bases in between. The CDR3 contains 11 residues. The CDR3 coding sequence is TGCGCCAGCAGCGAGTATGATGAGCAGTTCTTC. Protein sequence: CASSEYDEQFF.

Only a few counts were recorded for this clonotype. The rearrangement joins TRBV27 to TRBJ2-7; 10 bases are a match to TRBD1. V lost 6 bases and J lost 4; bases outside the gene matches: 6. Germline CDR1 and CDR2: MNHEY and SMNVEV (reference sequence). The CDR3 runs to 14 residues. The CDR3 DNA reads TGTGCCAGCAGACCAATGGACAGGGGGTACGAGCAGTACTTC. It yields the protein CASRPMDRGYEQYF.

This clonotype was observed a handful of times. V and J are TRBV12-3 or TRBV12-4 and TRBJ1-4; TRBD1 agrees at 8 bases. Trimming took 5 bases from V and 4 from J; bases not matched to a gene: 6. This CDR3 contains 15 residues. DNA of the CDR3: TGTGCCAGCAGTCCGGACAGGGATCATAATGAAAAACTGTTTTTT. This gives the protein CASSPDRDHNEKLFF.

This CDR3 reads CASSVAGAVHVRDEQFF. DNA of the CDR3: TGTGCCAGCAGCGTAGCTGGAGCGGTCCACGTTAGGGATGAGCAGTTCTTC. The rearrangement joins TRBV9 to TRBJ2-1; a possible D gene is TRBD2 (5 bases). Germline V gives CDR1 SGDLS, CDR2 YYNGEE. This CDR3 is built from 17 residues. Trimming removed 0 bases from V and 8 bases from J, with 21 bases in between.

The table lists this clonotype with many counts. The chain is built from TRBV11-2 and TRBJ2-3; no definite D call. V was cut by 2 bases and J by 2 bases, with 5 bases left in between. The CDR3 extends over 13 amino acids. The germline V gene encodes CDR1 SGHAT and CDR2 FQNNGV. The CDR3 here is CASSLRATDTQYF. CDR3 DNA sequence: TGTGCCAGCAGCTTACGAGCCACAGATACGCAGTATTTT.

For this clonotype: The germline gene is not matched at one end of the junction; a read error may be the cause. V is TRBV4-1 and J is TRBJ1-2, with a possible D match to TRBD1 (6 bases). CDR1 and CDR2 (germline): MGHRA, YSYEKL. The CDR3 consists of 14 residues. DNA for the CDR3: TGCGCCTGCAGCCAAGGCGGAGGGGGATATGGCTACACCTTC. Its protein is CACSQGGGGYGYTF.